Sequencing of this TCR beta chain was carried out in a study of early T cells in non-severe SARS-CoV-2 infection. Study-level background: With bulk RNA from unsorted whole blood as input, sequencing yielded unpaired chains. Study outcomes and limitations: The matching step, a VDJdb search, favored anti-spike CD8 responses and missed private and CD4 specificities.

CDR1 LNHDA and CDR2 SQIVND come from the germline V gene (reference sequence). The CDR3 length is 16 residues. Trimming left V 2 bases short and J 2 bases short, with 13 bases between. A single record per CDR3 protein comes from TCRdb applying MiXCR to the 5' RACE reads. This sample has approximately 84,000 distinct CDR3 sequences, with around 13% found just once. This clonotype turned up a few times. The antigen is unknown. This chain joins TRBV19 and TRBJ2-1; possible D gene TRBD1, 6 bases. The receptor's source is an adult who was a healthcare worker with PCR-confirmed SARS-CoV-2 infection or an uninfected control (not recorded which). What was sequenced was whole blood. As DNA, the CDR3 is TGTGCCAGTAGTATACGCCGACAGGCGACCTACAATGAGCAGTTCTTC. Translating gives CASSIRRQATYNEQFF.